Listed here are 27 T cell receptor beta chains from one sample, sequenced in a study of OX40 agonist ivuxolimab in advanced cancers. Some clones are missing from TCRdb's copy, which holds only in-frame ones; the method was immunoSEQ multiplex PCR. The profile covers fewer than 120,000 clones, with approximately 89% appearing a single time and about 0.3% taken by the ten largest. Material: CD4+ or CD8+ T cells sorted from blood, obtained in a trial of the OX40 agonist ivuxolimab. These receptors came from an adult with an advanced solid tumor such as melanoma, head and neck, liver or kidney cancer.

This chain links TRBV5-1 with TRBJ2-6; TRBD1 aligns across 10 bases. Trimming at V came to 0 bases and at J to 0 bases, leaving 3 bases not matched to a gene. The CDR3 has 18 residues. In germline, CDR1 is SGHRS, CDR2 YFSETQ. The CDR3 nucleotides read TGCGCCAGCAGCTTGGCCGGGACAGGGGCCTCTGGGGCCAACGTCCTGACTTTC. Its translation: CASSLAGTGASGANVLTF.

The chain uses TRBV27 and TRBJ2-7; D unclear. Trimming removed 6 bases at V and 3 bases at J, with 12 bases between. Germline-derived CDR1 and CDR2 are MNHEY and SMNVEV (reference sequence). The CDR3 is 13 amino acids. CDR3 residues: CASRRTPSYEQYF. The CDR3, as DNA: TGTGCCAGCAGGCGCACCCCAAGCTACGAGCAGTACTTC.

The CDR3 is CASRDRETNTEAFF. The CDR3 DNA follows: TGTGCCAGCAGGGACAGGGAAACGAACACTGAAGCTTTCTTT. V gene TRBV6-6 combines with J gene TRBJ1-1; 8 nucleotides line up with TRBD1. There are 14 residues in the CDR3. The V gene's germline CDR1 is MNHNY and CDR2 SVGAGI (reference sequence). The ends lost 6 bases at V and 1 base at J; junction bases unmatched: 4.

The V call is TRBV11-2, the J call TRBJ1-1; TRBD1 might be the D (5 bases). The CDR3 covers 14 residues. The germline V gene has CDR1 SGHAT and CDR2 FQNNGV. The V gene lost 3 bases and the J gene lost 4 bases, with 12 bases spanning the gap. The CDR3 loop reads CASSFIREGTEAFF. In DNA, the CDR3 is TGTGCCAGCAGCTTCATCAGGGAGGGCACTGAAGCTTTCTTT.

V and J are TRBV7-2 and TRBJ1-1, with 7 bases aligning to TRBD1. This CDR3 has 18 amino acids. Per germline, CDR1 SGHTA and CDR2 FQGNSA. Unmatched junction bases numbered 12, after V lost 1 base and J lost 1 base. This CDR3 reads CASSLVPRGVVSNTEAFF. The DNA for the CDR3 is TGTGCCAGCAGCTTAGTTCCCAGGGGGGTAGTCTCGAACACTGAAGCTTTCTTT.

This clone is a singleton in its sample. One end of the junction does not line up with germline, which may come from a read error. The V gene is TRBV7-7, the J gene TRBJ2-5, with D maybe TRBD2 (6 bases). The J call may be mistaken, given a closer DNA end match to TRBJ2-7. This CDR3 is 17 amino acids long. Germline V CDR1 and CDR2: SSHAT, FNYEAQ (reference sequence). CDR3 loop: CASSAEVGASAYYEQYF. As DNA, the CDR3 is TGTGCTAGCAGCGCAGAGGTAGGGGCTAGCGCATACTACGAGCAGTACTTC.

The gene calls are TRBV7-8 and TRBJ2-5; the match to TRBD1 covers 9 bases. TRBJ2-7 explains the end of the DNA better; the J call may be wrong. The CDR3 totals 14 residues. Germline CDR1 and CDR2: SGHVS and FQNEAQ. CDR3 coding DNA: TGTGCCAGCAGCTTAGACAGGGGGCAGTACGAGCAGTACTTC. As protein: CASSLDRGQYEQYF.

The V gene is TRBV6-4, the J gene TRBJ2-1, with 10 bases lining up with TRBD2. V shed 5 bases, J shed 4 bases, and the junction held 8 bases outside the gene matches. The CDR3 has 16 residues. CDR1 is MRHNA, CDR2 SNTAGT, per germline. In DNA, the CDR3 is TGTGCCAGCAGTCTCCTGGGACTAGCGTCATACAATGAGCAGTTCTTC. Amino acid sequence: CASSLLGLASYNEQFF.

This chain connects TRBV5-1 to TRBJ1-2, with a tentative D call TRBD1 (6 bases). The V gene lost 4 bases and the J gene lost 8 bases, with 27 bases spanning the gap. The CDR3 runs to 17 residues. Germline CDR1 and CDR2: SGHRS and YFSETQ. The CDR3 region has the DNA TGCGCCAGCAGCAGAATAACTTTCGGGACATCCGTCGGGGGCTACACCTTC. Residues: CASSRITFGTSVGGYTF.

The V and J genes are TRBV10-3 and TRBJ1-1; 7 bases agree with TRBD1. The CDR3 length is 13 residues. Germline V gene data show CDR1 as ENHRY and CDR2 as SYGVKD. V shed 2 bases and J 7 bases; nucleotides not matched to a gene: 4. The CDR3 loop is CAISEGQEVEAFF. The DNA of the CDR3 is TGTGCCATCAGTGAGGGACAGGAGGTTGAAGCTTTCTTT.

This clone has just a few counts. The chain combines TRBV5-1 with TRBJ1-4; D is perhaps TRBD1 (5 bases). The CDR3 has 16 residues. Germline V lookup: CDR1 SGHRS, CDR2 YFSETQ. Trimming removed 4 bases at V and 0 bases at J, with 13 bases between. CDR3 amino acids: CASSPRSGPTNEKLFF. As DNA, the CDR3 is TGCGCCAGCAGCCCTAGGTCGGGGCCAACTAATGAAAAACTGTTTTTT.

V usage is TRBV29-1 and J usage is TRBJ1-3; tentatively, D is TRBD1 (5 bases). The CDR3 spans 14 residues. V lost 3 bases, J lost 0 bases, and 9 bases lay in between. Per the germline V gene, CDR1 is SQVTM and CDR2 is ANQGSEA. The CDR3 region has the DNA TGCAGCGTTGAGGCAGGGACCTCTGGAAACACCATATATTTT. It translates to CSVEAGTSGNTIYF.

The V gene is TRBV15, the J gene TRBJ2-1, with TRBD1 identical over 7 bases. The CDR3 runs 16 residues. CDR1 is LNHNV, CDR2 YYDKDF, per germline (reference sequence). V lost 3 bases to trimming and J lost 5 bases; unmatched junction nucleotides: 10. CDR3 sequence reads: CATSRIGGFTNNEQFF. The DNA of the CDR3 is TGTGCCACCAGCAGGATAGGGGGCTTTACTAACAATGAGCAGTTCTTC.

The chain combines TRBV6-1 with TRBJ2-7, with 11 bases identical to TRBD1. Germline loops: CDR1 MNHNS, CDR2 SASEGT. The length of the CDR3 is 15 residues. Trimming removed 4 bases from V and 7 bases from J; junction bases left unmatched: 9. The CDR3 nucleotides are TGTGCCAGCAGTGGAACCCCGGGACAGGGGGGTGAGCAGTACTTC. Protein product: CASSGTPGQGGEQYF.

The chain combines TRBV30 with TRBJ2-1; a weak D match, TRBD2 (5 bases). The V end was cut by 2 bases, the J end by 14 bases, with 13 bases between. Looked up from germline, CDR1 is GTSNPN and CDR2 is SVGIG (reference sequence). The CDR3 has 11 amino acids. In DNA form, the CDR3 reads TGTGCCTGGAGTATCGGATACGGGAAGTTCTTC. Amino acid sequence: CAWSIGYGKFF.

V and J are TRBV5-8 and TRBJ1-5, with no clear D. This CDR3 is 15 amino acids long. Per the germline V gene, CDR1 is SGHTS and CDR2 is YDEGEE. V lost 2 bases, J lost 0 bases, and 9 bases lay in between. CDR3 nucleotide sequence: TGTGCCAGCAGCTTCAGACCAAATAGCAATCAGCCCCAGCATTTT. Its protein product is CASSFRPNSNQPQHF.

The CDR3 DNA reads as TGTGCCAGCAGCTTGACTGCTTCGGGCGAGCAGTACTTC. It is translated as CASSLTASGEQYF. This chain links TRBV5-6 with TRBJ2-7, with D unresolved. Trimming removed 1 base from V and 6 bases from J, with 11 bases in between. Germline V CDR1 and CDR2: SGHDT, YYEEEE. CDR3 length equals 13 residues.

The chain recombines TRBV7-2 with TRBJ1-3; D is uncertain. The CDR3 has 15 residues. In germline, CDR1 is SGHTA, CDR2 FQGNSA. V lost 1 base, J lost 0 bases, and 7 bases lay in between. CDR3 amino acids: CASSLDSGSGNTIYF. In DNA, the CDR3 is TGTGCCAGCAGCTTAGACTCGGGCTCTGGAAACACCATATATTTT.

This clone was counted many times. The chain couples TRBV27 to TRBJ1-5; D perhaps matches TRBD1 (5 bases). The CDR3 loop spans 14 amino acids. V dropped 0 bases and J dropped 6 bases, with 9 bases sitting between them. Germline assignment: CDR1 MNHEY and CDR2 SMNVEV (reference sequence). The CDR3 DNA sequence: TGTGCCAGCAGTTTATCGGCAGGGATTCAGCCCCAGCATTTT. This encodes CASSLSAGIQPQHF.

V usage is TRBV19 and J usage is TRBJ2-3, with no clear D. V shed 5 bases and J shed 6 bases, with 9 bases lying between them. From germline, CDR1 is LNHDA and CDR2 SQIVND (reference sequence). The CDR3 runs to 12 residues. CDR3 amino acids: CASSQTVDTQYF. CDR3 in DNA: TGTGCCAGTAGTCAGACGGTTGATACGCAGTATTTT.

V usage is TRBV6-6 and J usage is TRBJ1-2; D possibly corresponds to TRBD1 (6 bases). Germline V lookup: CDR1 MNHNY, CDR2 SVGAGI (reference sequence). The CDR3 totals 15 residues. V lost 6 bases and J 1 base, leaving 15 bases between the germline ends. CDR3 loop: CASRQGLWDNYGYTF. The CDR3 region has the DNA TGTGCCAGCAGGCAGGGGTTGTGGGATAACTATGGCTACACCTTC.

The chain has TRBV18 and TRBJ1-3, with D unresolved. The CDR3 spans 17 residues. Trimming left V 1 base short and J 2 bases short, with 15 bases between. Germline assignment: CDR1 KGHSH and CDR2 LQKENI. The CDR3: CASSPQPPLGTGNTIYF. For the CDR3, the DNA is TGTGCCAGCTCACCACAGCCCCCCCTGGGAACTGGAAACACCATATATTTT.

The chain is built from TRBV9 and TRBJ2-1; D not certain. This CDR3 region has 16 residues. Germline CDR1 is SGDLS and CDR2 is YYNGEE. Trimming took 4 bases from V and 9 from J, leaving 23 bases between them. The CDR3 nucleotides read TGTGCCAGCAGCCCACGTGTAACTGTACAATGGGGTGAGCAGTTCTTC. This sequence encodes CASSPRVTVQWGEQFF. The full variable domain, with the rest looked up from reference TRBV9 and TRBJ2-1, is DSGVTQTPKHLITATGQRVTLRCSPRSGDLSVYWYQQSLDQGLQFLIQYYNGEERAKGNILERFSAQQFPDLHSELNLSSLELGDSALYFCASSPRVTVQWGEQFFGPGTRLTVL.

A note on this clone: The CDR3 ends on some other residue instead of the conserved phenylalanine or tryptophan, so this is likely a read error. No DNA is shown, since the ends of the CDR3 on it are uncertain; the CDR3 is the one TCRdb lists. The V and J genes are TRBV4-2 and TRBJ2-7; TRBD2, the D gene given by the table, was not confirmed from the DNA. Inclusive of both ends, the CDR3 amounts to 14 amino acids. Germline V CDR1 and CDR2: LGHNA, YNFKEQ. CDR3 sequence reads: CASSQDAGEGGSLL.

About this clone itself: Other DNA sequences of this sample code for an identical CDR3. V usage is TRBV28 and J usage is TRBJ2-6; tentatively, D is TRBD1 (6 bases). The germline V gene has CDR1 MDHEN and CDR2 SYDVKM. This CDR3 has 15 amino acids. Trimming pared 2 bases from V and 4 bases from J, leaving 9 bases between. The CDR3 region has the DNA TGTGCCAGCAGTTTAGGGGGCGCAGGGGCCAACGTCCTGACTTTC. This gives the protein CASSLGGAGANVLTF.

CDR3 in DNA: TGTGCCAGCAGCCAAGAGGACAGGGGATGGTCACCCCTCCACTTT. Amino acids: CASSQEDRGWSPLHF. J is TRBJ1-6 and V is TRBV4-2; 9 nucleotides line up with TRBD1. The V and J ends lost 0 bases and 10 bases, in that order; junction bases with no gene match: 4. In germline, CDR1 is LGHNA, CDR2 YNFKEQ. The CDR3 consists of 15 residues.

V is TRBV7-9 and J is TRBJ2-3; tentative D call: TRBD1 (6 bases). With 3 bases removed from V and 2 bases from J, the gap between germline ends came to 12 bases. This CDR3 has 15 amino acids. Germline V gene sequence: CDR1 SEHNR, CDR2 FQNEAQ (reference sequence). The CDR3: CASSLGTGITDTQYF. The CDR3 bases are TGTGCCAGCAGCTTGGGAACAGGGATCACAGATACGCAGTATTTT.